This T cell receptor (beta chain) is from a study of cytomegalovirus exposure and HLA in healthy donors. General study points: Donors were assumed by presence/absence analyses to have roughly uniform sequencing depth. Later on, a genetic analysis was performed. It linked a missense variant in DCLRE1C with V- and J-gene trimming of TCR beta.

This cohort consisted of healthy bone marrow donors. In nominal health when sampled, donors likely had unrecorded immune exposures nonetheless. PCR was performed using 60 Vbeta and 13 Jbeta primers. Clones were read by immunoSEQ multiplex PCR, and TCRdb kept only the in-frame ones, dropping some. The sample records just under 95,000 clones, about three quarters being singletons. For this clone: Its cognate antigen is unknown.

The CDR3 loop spans 16 amino acids. Germline V gene lookup returns CDR1 SGHTA and CDR2 FQGNSA. Trimming took 1 base from V and 1 from J, leaving 11 bases between them. The chain uses TRBV7-2 and TRBJ2-1, with D maybe TRBD1 (7 bases). The sequence came from a man in his fifties in good health and CMV-seropositive. The sample was PBMCs. The CDR3 DNA reads as TGTGCCAGCAGCTTAGACAGGGGACTTTCCTACAATGAGCAGTTCTTC. It encodes CASSLDRGLSYNEQFF.